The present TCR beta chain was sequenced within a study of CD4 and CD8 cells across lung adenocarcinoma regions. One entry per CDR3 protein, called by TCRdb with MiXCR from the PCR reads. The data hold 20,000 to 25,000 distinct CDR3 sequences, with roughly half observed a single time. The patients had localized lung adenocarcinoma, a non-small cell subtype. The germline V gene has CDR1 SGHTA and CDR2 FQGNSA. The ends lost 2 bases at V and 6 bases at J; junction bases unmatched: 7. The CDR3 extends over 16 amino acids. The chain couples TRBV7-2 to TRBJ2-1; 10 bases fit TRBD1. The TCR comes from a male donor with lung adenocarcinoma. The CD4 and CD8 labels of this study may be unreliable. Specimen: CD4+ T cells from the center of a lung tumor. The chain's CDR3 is CASSLIGTGVRNEQFF. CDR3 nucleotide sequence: TGTGCCAGCAGCTTAATCGGGACAGGGGTTCGCAATGAGCAGTTCTTC.